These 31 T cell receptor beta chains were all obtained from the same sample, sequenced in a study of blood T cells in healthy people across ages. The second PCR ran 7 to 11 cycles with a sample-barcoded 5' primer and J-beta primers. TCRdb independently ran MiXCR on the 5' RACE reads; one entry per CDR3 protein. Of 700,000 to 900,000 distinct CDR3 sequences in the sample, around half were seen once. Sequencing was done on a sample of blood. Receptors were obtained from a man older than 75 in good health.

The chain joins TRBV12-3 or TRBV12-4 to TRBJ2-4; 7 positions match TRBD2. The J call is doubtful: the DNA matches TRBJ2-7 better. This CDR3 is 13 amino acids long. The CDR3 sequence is CASSNAGVREQYF. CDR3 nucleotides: TGTGCCAGCAGTAACGCGGGAGTCCGCGAGCAGTACTTC.

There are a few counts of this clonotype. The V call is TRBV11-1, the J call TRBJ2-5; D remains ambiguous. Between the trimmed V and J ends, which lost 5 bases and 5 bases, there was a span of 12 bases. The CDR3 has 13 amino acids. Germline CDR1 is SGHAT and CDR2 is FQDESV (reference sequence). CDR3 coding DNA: TGTGCCAGCAGCCTTGCATTGAGGGAGACCCAGTACTTC. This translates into CASSLALRETQYF.

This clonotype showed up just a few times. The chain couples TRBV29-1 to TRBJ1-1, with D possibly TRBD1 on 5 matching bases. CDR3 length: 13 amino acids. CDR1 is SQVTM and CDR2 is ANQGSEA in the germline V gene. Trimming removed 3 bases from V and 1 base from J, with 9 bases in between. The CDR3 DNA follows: TGCAGCGTTGATCAGGGATCGAACACTGAAGCTTTCTTT. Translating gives CSVDQGSNTEAFF.

CDR3 nucleotide sequence: TGTGCCAGCAGTTTAGTAACAGGGGGCGCAGAGACCCAGTACTTC. Amino acid sequence: CASSLVTGGAETQYF. The chain couples TRBV27 to TRBJ2-5, with TRBD1 matching 9 bases. The CDR3 totals 15 residues. CDR1 MNHEY and CDR2 SMNVEV come from the germline V gene (reference sequence). J was trimmed by 4 bases and V by 2 bases; bases with no gene match: 5.

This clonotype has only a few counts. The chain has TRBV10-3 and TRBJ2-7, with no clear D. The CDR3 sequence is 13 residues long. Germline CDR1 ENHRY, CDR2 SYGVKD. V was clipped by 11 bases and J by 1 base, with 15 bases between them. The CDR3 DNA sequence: TGTGCCTCCAACAAGGCAGGTTCCTACGAGCAGTACTTC. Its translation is CASNKAGSYEQYF.

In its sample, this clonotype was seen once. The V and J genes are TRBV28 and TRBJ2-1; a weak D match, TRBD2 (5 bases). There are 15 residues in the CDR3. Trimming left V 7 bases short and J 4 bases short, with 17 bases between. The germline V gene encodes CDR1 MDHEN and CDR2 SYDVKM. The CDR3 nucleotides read TGTGCCAGCACCCCAGCCGGCGCGGGTTACAATGAGCAGTTCTTC. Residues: CASTPAGAGYNEQFF.

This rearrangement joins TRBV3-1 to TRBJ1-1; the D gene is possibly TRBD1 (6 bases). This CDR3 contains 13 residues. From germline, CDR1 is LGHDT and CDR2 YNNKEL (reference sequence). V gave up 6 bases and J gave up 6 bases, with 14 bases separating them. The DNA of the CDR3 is TGTGCCAGCAGAGGGCGGGGGCGGTCTGAAGCTTTCTTT. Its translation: CASRGRGRSEAFF.

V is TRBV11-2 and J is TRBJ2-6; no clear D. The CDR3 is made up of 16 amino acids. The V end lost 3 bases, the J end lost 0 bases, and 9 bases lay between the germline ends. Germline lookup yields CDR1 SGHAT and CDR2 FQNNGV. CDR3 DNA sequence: TGTGCCAGCAGCTTCGGCCCAAACTCTGGGGCCAACGTCCTGACTTTC. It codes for CASSFGPNSGANVLTF.

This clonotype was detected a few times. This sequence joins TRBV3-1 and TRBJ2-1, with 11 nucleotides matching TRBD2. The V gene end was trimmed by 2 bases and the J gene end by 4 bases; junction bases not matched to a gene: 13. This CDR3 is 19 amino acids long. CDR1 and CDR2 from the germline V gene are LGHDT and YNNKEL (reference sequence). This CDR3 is CASSQLRPLGLAVYNEQFF. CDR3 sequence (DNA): TGTGCCAGCAGCCAACTGCGGCCGCTGGGACTAGCGGTTTACAATGAGCAGTTCTTC.

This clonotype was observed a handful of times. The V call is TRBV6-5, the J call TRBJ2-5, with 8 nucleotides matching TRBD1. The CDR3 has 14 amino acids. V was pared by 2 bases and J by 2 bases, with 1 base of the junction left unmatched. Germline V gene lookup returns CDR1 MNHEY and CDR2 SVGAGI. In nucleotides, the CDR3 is TGTGCCAGCAGTTACGGGACAGGACAAGAGACCCAGTACTTC. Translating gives CASSYGTGQETQYF.

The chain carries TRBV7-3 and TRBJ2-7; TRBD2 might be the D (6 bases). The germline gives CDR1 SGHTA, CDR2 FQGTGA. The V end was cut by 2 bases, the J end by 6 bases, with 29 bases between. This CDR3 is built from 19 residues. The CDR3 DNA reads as TGTGCCAGCAGCTTAGGAACGGGAGCAATTCCTACTCTTCCTCGCGAGCAGTACTTC. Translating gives CASSLGTGAIPTLPREQYF.

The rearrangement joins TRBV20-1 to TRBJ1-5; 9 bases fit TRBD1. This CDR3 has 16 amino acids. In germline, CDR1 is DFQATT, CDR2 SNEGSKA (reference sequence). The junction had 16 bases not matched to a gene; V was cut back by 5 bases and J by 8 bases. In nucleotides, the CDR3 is TGCAGTGCTCGTAAGCCCGGGACAGGGCTAAGGGAGCCCCAGCATTTT. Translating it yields CSARKPGTGLREPQHF.

The chain's CDR3 is CASSQEVAGVSYNEQFF. CDR3 nucleotide sequence: TGTGCCAGCAGCCAAGAGGTAGCGGGGGTCTCCTACAATGAGCAGTTCTTC. The rearrangement joins TRBV3-1 to TRBJ2-1; the match to TRBD2 covers 9 bases. The CDR3 length is 17 residues. CDR1 is LGHDT, CDR2 YNNKEL, per germline (reference sequence). V shed 0 bases, J shed 0 bases, and the junction held 3 bases outside the gene matches.

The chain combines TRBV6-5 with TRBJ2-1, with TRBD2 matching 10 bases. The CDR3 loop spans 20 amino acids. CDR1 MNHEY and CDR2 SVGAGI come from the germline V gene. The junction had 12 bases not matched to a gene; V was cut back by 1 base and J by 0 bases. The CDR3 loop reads CASSYLVLAGGPSSYNEQFF. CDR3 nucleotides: TGTGCCAGCAGTTACTTGGTCTTAGCGGGAGGCCCTAGCTCCTACAATGAGCAGTTCTTC.

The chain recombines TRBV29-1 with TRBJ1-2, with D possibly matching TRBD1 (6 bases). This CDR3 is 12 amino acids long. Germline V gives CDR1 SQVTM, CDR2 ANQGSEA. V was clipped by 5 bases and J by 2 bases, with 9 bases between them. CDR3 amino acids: CSVSDRNYGYTF. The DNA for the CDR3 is TGCAGCGTTTCCGACAGGAACTATGGCTACACCTTC.

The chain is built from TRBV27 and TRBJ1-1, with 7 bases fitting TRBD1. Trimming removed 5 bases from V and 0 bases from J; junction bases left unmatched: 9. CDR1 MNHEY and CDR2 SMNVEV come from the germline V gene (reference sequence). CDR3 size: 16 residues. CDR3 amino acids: CASSLDRRAMNTEAFF. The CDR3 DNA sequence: TGTGCCAGCAGTCTGGACAGGAGGGCGATGAACACTGAAGCTTTCTTT.

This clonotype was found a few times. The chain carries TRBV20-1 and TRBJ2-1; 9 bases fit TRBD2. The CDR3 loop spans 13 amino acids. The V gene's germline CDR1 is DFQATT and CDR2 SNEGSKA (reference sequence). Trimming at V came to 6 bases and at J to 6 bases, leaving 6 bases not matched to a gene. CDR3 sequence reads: CSAAGTSLNEQFF. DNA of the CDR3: TGCAGTGCCGCCGGGACTAGCCTCAATGAGCAGTTCTTC.

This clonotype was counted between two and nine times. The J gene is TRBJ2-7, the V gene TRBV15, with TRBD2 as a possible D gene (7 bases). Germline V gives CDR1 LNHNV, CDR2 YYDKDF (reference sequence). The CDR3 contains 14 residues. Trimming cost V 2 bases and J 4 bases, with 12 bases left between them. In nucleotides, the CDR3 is TGTGCCACCAGCAGACAGGGGAGGGAGTACGAGCAGTACTTC. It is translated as CATSRQGREYEQYF.

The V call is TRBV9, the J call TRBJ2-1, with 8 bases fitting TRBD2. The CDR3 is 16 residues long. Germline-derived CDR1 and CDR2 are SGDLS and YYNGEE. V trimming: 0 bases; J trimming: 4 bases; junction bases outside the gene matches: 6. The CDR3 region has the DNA TGTGCCAGCAGCGTAGGCCCGGGAGGGGAGTACAATGAGCAGTTCTTC. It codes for CASSVGPGGEYNEQFF.

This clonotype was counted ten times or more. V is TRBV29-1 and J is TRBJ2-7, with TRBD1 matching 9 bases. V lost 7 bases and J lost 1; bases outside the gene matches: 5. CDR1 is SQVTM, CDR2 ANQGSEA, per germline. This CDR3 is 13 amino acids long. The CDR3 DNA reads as TGCAGCGCCGGGGACAGGGTTTCCTACGAGCAGTACTTC. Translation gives CSAGDRVSYEQYF.

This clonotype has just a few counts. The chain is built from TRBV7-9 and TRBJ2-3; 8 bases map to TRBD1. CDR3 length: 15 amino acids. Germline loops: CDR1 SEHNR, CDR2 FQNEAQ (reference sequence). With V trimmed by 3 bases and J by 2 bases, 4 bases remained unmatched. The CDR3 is CASSFGQGDTDTQYF. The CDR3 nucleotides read TGTGCCAGCAGCTTCGGACAGGGAGACACAGATACGCAGTATTTT.

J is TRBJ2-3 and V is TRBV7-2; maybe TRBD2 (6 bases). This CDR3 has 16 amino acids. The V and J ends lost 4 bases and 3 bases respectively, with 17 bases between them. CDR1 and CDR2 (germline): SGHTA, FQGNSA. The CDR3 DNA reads TGTGCCAGCAGCTATCCGACTGGCGGGAAGACAGATACGCAGTATTTT. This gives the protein CASSYPTGGKTDTQYF. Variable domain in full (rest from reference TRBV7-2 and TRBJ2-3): GAGVSQSPSNKVTEKGKDVELRCDPISGHTALYWYRQSLGQGLEFLIYFQGNSAPDKSGLPSDRFSAERTGGSVSTLTIQRTQQEDSAVYLCASSYPTGGKTDTQYFGPGTRLTVL.

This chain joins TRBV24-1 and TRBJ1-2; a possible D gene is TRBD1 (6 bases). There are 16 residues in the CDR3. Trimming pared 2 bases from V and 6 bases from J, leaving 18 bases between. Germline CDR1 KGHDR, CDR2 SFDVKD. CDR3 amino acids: CATSDSAGRGRNGYTF. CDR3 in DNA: TGTGCCACCAGTGATTCCGCGGGAAGGGGGAGGAATGGCTACACCTTC.

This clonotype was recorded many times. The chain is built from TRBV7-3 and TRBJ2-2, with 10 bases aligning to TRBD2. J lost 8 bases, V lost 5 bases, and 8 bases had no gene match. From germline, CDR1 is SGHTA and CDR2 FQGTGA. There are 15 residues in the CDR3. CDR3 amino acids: CASSLATSGNGELFF. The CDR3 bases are TGTGCCAGCAGCCTAGCCACTAGCGGGAATGGGGAGCTGTTTTTT.

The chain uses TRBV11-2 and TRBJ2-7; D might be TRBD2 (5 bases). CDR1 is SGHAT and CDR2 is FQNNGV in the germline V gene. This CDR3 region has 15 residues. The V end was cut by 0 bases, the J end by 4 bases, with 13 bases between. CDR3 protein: CASSLEGSGIYEQYF. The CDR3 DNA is TGTGCCAGCAGCTTAGAGGGGAGTGGTATTTACGAGCAGTACTTC.

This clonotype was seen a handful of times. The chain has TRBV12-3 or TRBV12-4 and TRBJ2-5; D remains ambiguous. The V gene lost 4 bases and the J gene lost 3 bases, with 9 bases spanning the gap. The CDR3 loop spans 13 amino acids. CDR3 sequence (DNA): TGTGCCAGCAGTTCCATCAGAGAAGAGACCCAGTACTTC. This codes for CASSSIREETQYF.

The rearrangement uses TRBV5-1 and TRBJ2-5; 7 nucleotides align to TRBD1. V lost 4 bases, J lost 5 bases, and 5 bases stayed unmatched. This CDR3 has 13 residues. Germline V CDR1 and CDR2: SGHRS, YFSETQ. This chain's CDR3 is CASSPGTAETQYF. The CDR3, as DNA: TGCGCCAGCAGCCCGGGGACAGCCGAGACCCAGTACTTC.

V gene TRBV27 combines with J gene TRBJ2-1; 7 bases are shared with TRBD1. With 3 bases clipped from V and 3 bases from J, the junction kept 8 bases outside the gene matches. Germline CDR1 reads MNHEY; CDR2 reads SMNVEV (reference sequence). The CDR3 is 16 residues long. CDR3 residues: CASSFGDRARYNEQFF. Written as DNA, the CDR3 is TGTGCCAGCAGTTTCGGTGACAGGGCACGCTACAATGAGCAGTTCTTC.

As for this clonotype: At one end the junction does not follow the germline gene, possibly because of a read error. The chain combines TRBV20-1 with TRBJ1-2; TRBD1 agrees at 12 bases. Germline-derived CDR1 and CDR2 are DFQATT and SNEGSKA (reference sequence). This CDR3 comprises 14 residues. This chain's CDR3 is CSARGTGGNSGYTF. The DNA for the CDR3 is TGCAGTGCTAGGGGGACAGGGGGCAACTCTGGCTACACCTTC.

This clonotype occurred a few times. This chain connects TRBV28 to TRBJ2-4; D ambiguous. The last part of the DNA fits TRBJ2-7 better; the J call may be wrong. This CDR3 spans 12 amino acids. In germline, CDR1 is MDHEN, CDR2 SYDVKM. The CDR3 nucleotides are TGTGCCAGCACCGGCGGAGTCCACGAGCAGTACTTC. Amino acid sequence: CASTGGVHEQYF.

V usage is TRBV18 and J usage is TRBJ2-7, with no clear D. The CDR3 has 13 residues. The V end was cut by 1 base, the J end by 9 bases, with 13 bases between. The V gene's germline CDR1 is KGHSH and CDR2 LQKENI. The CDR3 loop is CASSPRATTGQYF. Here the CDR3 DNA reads TGTGCCAGCTCACCACGGGCCACGACCGGGCAGTACTTC.